This T cell receptor (beta chain) stems from a study of blood T cell repertoires in COVID-19 (TCRdb year 2020). As for the study more broadly: Samples from collaborators originated in the United States, Italy and Spain and spanned both the acute and convalescent phases of COVID-19. The material from the prospective study consisted of cDNA or gDNA derived from T cells, B-cell-depleted T cells, or PBMCs. Deeply sampled blood TCRbeta repertoires from subjects exposed to, actively infected with, or recovered from COVID-19 were included in the dataset. The samples were drawn from the first 160 participants of the ongoing ImmuneRACE study and from roughly 1,300 subjects provided by 6 global collaborators. Nearly every sample came with metadata listing a de-identified subject ID, COVID-19 status, age in years and sex. HLA class I and class II types, where available, came from metadata supplied by the sample provider rather than from assay-based typing. The repertoires were released in a freely available public database meant as a resource for research on the immune response to SARS-CoV-2. The investigation overall reported the following: The quantity of clinical and demographic metadata differed by source and by participant and was supplied without curation.

Whole blood was collected in K2EDTA tubes by collaborating institutions according to the institutions' own protocols. For TCRbeta analysis, collaborator samples were shipped as frozen whole blood, as isolated PBMCs, or as DNA extracted from either sample type. For this clone: No antigen is known for it. There are no base qualities to consult, and no much larger clone falls within one base.

V is pared back by 1 base and J by 3 bases, with 7 bases lying between the germline termini. As encoded in the germline V gene, CDR1 is SGHRS while CDR2 is YFSETQ. The CDR3 contains 13 residues, cysteine and phenylalanine counted. The CDR3 DNA has 39 bases and is translated from base 1. TCRbeta CDR3 regions were amplified from genomic DNA by means of the immunoSEQ Assay, a bias-controlled multiplex PCR. The study's processing was this. Within the assay, amplification of reference gene primers was used to estimate how many nucleated cells each sample contained. To quantify the absolute abundance of each unique TCRbeta CDR3 rearrangement, sequence reads were collapsed and filtered. For each sample, productive Simpson clonality was calculated as the square root of Simpson's diversity index over productive rearrangements. Sourced from immuneACCESS, this table was stored by TCRdb with only in-frame sequences that have V and J called. A share of the clones is absent; for the studies checked, an unresolved V gene accounts for under half, and the remainder has no known explanation. V and J calls and clone size are as listed in that table; D and trimming were resolved from the DNA. Within this sample are 150,000 to 200,000 clones, with 90% of them counted one time only. 15% to 20% of the sample comes from the top ten.

Sequenced material: peripheral blood. This sequence was found in a man between 60 and 75 years old with active or convalescent COVID-19. The chain is assembled from TRBV5-1 and TRBJ1-1; no D segment can be confidently identified. Here is the DNA: TGCGCCAGCAGCTTGATGTACTACACTGAAGCTTTCTTT. Its translation reads: CASSLMYYTEAFF.